The 27 T cell receptor beta chains reported below all come from one sample, sequenced in a study of blood T cell repertoires in COVID-19. Data came from immunoSEQ multiplex PCR; TCRdb stores just in-frame clones and leaves some out. The repertoire consists of under 450,000 clones, with about nine tenths occurring once and the leading ten covering around 12%. Sequencing was performed on peripheral blood. Source of these receptors: a woman aged 45-60 years with COVID-19, enrolled during active disease.

This rearrangement joins TRBV27 to TRBJ1-1, with D unresolved. This CDR3 has 13 amino acids. Trimming cost V 5 bases and J 0 bases, with 7 bases left between them. CDR1 MNHEY and CDR2 SMNVEV come from the germline V gene (reference sequence). The DNA of the CDR3 is TGTGCCAGCAGTCAAGCCTTGAACACTGAAGCTTTCTTT. It translates to CASSQALNTEAFF.

The chain uses TRBV1 and TRBJ2-2; the table's D call TRBD2 went unverified against the DNA. TRBV1 represents a pseudogene. CDR3 length: 16 amino acids. The CDR3 sequence is CTSSRSGGADTGELFF. The CDR3 coding sequence is TGCACCAGCAGCCGTAGCGGGGGGGCGGACACCGGGGAGCTGTTTTTT.

The chain carries TRBV18 and TRBJ1-1; possible D gene TRBD1, 5 bases. Trimming took 3 bases from V and 7 from J, leaving 12 bases between them. The CDR3 sequence is 13 residues long. CDR1 and CDR2 from the germline V gene are KGHSH and LQKENI. The CDR3 spells CASSPTGAGEAFF. CDR3 DNA: TGTGCCAGCTCACCGACTGGGGCAGGTGAAGCTTTCTTT. The whole variable domain, remainder taken from reference TRBV18 and TRBJ1-1, is NAGVMQNPRHLVRRRGQEARLRCSPMKGHSHVYWYRQLPEEGLKFMVYLQKENIIDESGMPKERFSAEFPKEGPSILRIQQVVRGDSAAYFCASSPTGAGEAFFGQGTRLTVV.

This clone has only one observation. J is TRBJ2-1 and V is TRBV4-1; a possible D gene is TRBD2 (5 bases). Trimming removed 0 bases at V and 7 bases at J, with 13 bases between. Per germline, CDR1 MGHRA and CDR2 YSYEKL. The CDR3 has 15 amino acids. In DNA form, the CDR3 reads TGCGCCAGCAGCCAAGAATGGACTTACACAAATGAGCAGTTCTTC. Its protein product is CASSQEWTYTNEQFF.

The V and J genes are TRBV6-5 and TRBJ1-1; D is ambiguous. The CDR3 spans 11 residues. V lost 2 bases and J 8 bases, leaving 6 bases between the germline ends. Germline V gene lookup returns CDR1 MNHEY and CDR2 SVGAGI. The CDR3: CASSYEREAFF. The CDR3 coding sequence is TGTGCCAGCAGTTACGAGAGGGAAGCTTTCTTT.

The rearrangement links TRBV5-6 to TRBJ1-6, with 8 bases matching TRBD1. This CDR3 is 15 amino acids long. After removal of 0 bases from V and 10 bases from J, the junction contained 6 bases not matched to a gene. Germline assignment: CDR1 SGHDT and CDR2 YYEEEE. This chain's CDR3 is CASSLGRGLQSPLHF. CDR3 nucleotides: TGTGCCAGCAGCTTGGGCAGGGGGCTGCAATCACCCCTCCACTTT.

The chain couples TRBV6-5 to TRBJ1-1; tentatively, D is TRBD1 (6 bases). V dropped 2 bases and J dropped 4 bases, with 14 bases sitting between them. The CDR3 loop spans 15 amino acids. CDR1 MNHEY and CDR2 SVGAGI come from the germline V gene. The CDR3 here is CASSYTGFGSTEAFF. CDR3 nucleotides: TGTGCCAGCAGTTACACAGGGTTTGGGTCCACTGAAGCTTTCTTT.

The chain has TRBV5-1 and TRBJ1-2, with a weak D call TRBD1 (5 bases). The CDR3 covers 15 residues. Germline CDR1 SGHRS, CDR2 YFSETQ. V dropped 4 bases and J dropped 2 bases, with 15 bases sitting between them. CDR3 sequence: CASSAWGRTNYGYTF. As DNA, the CDR3 is TGCGCCAGCAGCGCATGGGGCAGAACCAACTATGGCTACACCTTC.

The J gene is TRBJ2-6, the V gene TRBV27; 9 nucleotides line up with TRBD1. This CDR3 comprises 17 residues. Per the germline V gene, CDR1 is MNHEY and CDR2 is SMNVEV (reference sequence). The junction had 7 bases not matched to a gene; V was cut back by 6 bases and J by 1 base. The CDR3 bases are TGTGCCAGCAGGCTCACCGGGACAGGGTCTGGGGCCAACGTCCTGACTTTC. As protein: CASRLTGTGSGANVLTF.

The sample holds many counts of this clone. This sequence joins TRBV2 and TRBJ1-2; 8 bases match TRBD1. With 6 bases clipped from V and 2 bases from J, the junction kept 8 bases outside the gene matches. This CDR3 is built from 15 residues. CDR1 is SNHLY, CDR2 FYNNEI, per germline. In DNA form, the CDR3 reads TGTGCCAGCAGGGAGATCAGGGGGCGCAACTATGGCTACACCTTC. Its translation: CASREIRGRNYGYTF.

A word on this clone: Compared with germline, one end of the junction differs, possibly owing to a read error. The chain employs TRBV3-1 (or the pseudogene TRBV3-2) and TRBJ2-1; the D is unclear. Germline CDR1 LGHDT, CDR2 YNNKEL (reference sequence). The CDR3 is 13 residues long. For the CDR3, the DNA is TGTGCCAGCAGCCCCGCTTCTATACGATCTTTGGTCTTC. It specifies CASSPASIRSLVF.

The chain couples TRBV27 to TRBJ1-2; 7 bases are shared with TRBD1. V shed 4 bases and J 10 bases; nucleotides not matched to a gene: 3. The CDR3 totals 11 residues. CDR1 and CDR2 (germline): MNHEY, SMNVEV (reference sequence). CDR3 DNA: TGTGCCAGCAGTTCCGGACAGGTCTACACCTTC. Translating it yields CASSSGQVYTF.

In this sample, this clone turned up a few times. The V gene is TRBV7-9, the J gene TRBJ2-2; 9 bases align to TRBD1. From germline, CDR1 is SEHNR and CDR2 FQNEAQ (reference sequence). This CDR3 region has 14 residues. With 5 bases clipped from V and 3 bases from J, the junction kept 1 base outside the gene matches. In DNA form, the CDR3 reads TGTGCCAGCAGCCGGGACAGGGACACCGGGGAGCTGTTTTTT. Protein: CASSRDRDTGELFF.

J is TRBJ2-3 and V is TRBV3-1 (or the pseudogene TRBV3-2), with 8 bases identical to TRBD2. The trim removed 1 base at V and 5 bases at J, leaving 8 bases unmatched. Germline V gene data show CDR1 as LGHDT and CDR2 as YNNKEL (reference sequence). The CDR3 spans 16 residues. CDR3 protein: CASSQAYGGAGDTQYF. The CDR3 DNA sequence: TGTGCCAGCAGCCAAGCATACGGGGGGGCGGGAGATACGCAGTATTTT.

CDR3 bases: TGTGCCAGCAGCTTAGAAGGGGACTACCCCCTTCGGGACTACAATGAGCAGTTCTTC. Translated: CASSLEGDYPLRDYNEQFF. The chain employs TRBV7-3 and TRBJ2-1, with 7 bases fitting TRBD2. V was clipped by 2 bases and J by 3 bases; unmatched bases: 16. This CDR3 region has 19 residues. The germline CDR1 and CDR2 sequences are SGHTA and FQGTGA.

The rearrangement uses TRBV6-5 and TRBJ1-6; 9 nucleotides agree with TRBD1. The germline gives CDR1 MNHEY, CDR2 SVGAGI. The CDR3 is 14 amino acids. V was clipped by 2 bases and J by 8 bases; unmatched bases: 1. The CDR3 loop reads CASSYDRGDSPLHF. The CDR3 DNA sequence: TGTGCCAGCAGTTACGACAGGGGGGATTCACCCCTCCACTTT.

V gene TRBV5-1 combines with J gene TRBJ1-1; tentative D call: TRBD1 (5 bases). CDR3 length: 14 residues. Trimming left V 4 bases short and J 1 base short, with 11 bases between. The germline V gene encodes CDR1 SGHRS and CDR2 YFSETQ. Here the CDR3 DNA reads TGCGCCAGCAGCATAAATACAGGGAACACTGAAGCTTTCTTT. The encoded protein is CASSINTGNTEAFF.

The V call is TRBV30, the J call TRBJ2-3, with 9 bases identical to TRBD2. The CDR3 has 15 amino acids. The V gene's germline CDR1 is GTSNPN and CDR2 SVGIG (reference sequence). J lost 4 bases, V lost 0 bases, and 5 bases had no gene match. This CDR3 is CAWSVEAGGADTQYF. DNA for the CDR3: TGTGCCTGGAGTGTAGAGGCGGGGGGGGCAGATACGCAGTATTTT.

The chain uses TRBV6-6 and TRBJ1-2; D unclear. This CDR3 has 14 residues. The V gene lost 1 base and the J gene lost 1 base, with 7 bases spanning the gap. The germline gives CDR1 MNHNY, CDR2 SVGAGI (reference sequence). The CDR3 protein is CASSYYGVNYGYTF. CDR3 coding DNA: TGTGCCAGCAGTTACTACGGGGTTAACTATGGCTACACCTTC.

The chain links TRBV21-1 to TRBJ2-2; the table's D call of TRBD2 was not tested on the DNA. TRBV21-1 is noted as a pseudogene. The CDR3 extends over 18 amino acids. The CDR3 DNA sequence: TGTGCCAGCAGCCTCTGGCGGAGCGCGGCTTTTTGGTCCGGGGAGCTGTTTTTT. It specifies CASSLWRSAAFWSGELFF.

J is TRBJ1-1 and V is TRBV12-5; 7 nucleotides agree with TRBD1. The CDR3 length is 14 residues. Germline V gene sequence: CDR1 LGHNT, CDR2 FRNRAP. V trimming: 3 bases; J trimming: 4 bases; junction bases outside the gene matches: 5. Here the CDR3 reads CASGLPGQITEAFF. Written as DNA, the CDR3 is TGTGCTAGTGGTTTACCGGGACAGATCACTGAAGCTTTCTTT.

The chain joins TRBV28 to TRBJ1-1; D possibly corresponds to TRBD1 (5 bases). V lost 7 bases and J lost 0, with 12 bases in between. There are 14 residues in the CDR3. Germline V CDR1 and CDR2: MDHEN, SYDVKM. DNA of the CDR3: TGTGCCAGCATGGGAGGGGCCTTGAACACTGAAGCTTTCTTT. Its protein product is CASMGGALNTEAFF.

The chain couples TRBV6-6 to TRBJ2-5, with 9 bases lining up with TRBD2. Germline V gene sequence: CDR1 MNHNY, CDR2 SVGAGI (reference sequence). The ends lost 2 bases at V and 5 bases at J; junction bases unmatched: 3. CDR3 length: 14 amino acids. CDR3 DNA: TGTGCCAGCAGTTACGCTAGCGGGGTGGAGACCCAGTACTTC. Protein: CASSYASGVETQYF.

The V call is TRBV10-3, the J call TRBJ2-1, with 11 bases aligning to TRBD2. The CDR3 length is 19 residues. V trimming: 5 bases; J trimming: 3 bases; junction bases outside the gene matches: 15. The germline V gene has CDR1 ENHRY and CDR2 SYGVKD. The CDR3 bases are TGTGCCATCAGTTCGGTGGAGACTAGCGGGGCAACTTACTACAATGAGCAGTTCTTC. Its protein is CAISSVETSGATYYNEQFF.

J is TRBJ1-2 and V is TRBV6-5; maybe TRBD1 (6 bases). In germline, CDR1 is MNHEY, CDR2 SVGAGI. CDR3 length: 12 amino acids. Between the trimmed V and J ends, which lost 7 bases and 13 bases, there was a span of 19 bases. The CDR3: CASTFLDRPGTF. The CDR3, as DNA: TGTGCCAGCACTTTCTTGGACAGACCCGGCACCTTC.

J is TRBJ1-6 and V is TRBV11-2, with 7 bases matching TRBD1. The CDR3 extends over 14 amino acids. V shed 6 bases, J shed 9 bases, and the junction held 8 bases outside the gene matches. In germline, CDR1 is SGHAT, CDR2 FQNNGV. CDR3 nucleotides: TGTGCCAGCAGTGCGACAGGGAATGGTTCACCCCTCCACTTT. It codes for CASSATGNGSPLHF.

V is TRBV2 and J is TRBJ1-3, with D possibly TRBD1 on 6 matching bases. CDR1 and CDR2 (germline): SNHLY, FYNNEI. Trimming cost V 3 bases and J 0 bases, with 12 bases left between them. The CDR3 extends over 16 amino acids. In nucleotides, the CDR3 is TGTGCCAGCAGTGAGGACAGCAGAAACTCTGGAAACACCATATATTTT. Translated: CASSEDSRNSGNTIYF.